The 18 T cell receptor beta chains given below trace back to one sample, sequenced in a study of identical twins. TCRdb analysed the 5' RACE reads with MiXCR anew, one entry per CDR3 protein. The sample has hundreds of thousands of distinct CDR3 sequences, over 5% seen once. Input material: naive T cells sorted from blood. The receptors stem from a man in his late teens or twenties in good health.

This sequence joins TRBV4-2 and TRBJ2-7; weak D call: TRBD1 (5 bases). Germline CDR1 is LGHNA and CDR2 is YNFKEQ. V was clipped by 0 bases and J by 5 bases, with 17 bases between them. This CDR3 region has 16 residues. The CDR3 loop reads CASSQDWAGLVDEQYF. The DNA for the CDR3 is TGTGCCAGCAGCCAAGATTGGGCAGGGTTAGTTGACGAGCAGTACTTC.

Only a few counts were recorded for this clonotype. This rearrangement joins TRBV3-1 to TRBJ2-4; D not certain. The CDR3 is 13 residues long. Trimming left V 4 bases short and J 9 bases short, with 13 bases between. Germline values: CDR1 LGHDT, CDR2 YNNKEL (reference sequence). The CDR3 is CASSPSGLGIQYF. The CDR3 region has the DNA TGTGCCAGCAGCCCGTCCGGATTAGGCATTCAGTACTTC. Complete variable domain (other parts from reference TRBV3-1 and TRBJ2-4): DTAVSQTPKYLVTQMGNDKSIKCEQNLGHDTMYWYKQDSKKFLKIMFSYNNKELIINETVPNRFSPKSPDKAHLNLHINSLELGDSAVYFCASSPSGLGIQYFGAGTRLSVL.

The sample holds a few counts of this clonotype. This sequence joins TRBV14 and TRBJ2-1, with a possible D match to TRBD1 (6 bases). Looked up from germline, CDR1 is SGHDN and CDR2 is FVKESK. V was trimmed by 4 bases and J by 15 bases, leaving 19 bases between them. The CDR3 runs 13 residues. The CDR3 sequence: CASSRSNRDRLFF. CDR3 bases: TGTGCCAGCAGCCGATCGAACAGGGATCGTCTGTTCTTC. Combining the CDR3 with reference TRBV14 and TRBJ2-1 gives the whole variable domain EAGVTQFPSHSVIEKGQTVTLRCDPISGHDNLYWYRRVMGKEIKFLLHFVKESKQDESGMPNNRFLAERTGGTYSTLKVQPAELEDSGVYFCASSRSNRDRLFFGPGTRLTVL.

This clonotype was counted only a few times. The V and J genes are TRBV20-1 and TRBJ2-4; 7 bases are shared with TRBD1. V shed 1 base, J shed 2 bases, and the junction held 2 bases outside the gene matches. In germline, CDR1 is DFQATT, CDR2 SNEGSKA (reference sequence). The CDR3 loop spans 14 amino acids. The CDR3 loop reads CSARGQGSKNIQYF. CDR3 nucleotide sequence: TGCAGTGCTAGAGGACAGGGCTCCAAAAACATTCAGTACTTC.

This clonotype was observed many times. This chain links TRBV20-1 with TRBJ2-1; TRBD2 aligns across 14 bases. The CDR3 extends over 17 amino acids. Germline V lookup: CDR1 DFQATT, CDR2 SNEGSKA (reference sequence). With 7 bases clipped from V and 0 bases from J, the junction kept 8 bases outside the gene matches. CDR3 coding DNA: TGCAGTGGAACGGGGACTAGCGGGGGCAGCTCCTACAATGAGCAGTTCTTC. Translating gives CSGTGTSGGSSYNEQFF.

This clonotype was counted at least ten times. CDR3 region: CASSLVEGLNTEAFF. The CDR3 nucleotides read TGCGCCAGCAGCTTGGTCGAGGGGCTGAACACTGAAGCTTTCTTT. This rearrangement joins TRBV5-1 to TRBJ1-1; perhaps TRBD1 as D (5 bases). Germline CDR1 SGHRS, CDR2 YFSETQ. V shed 0 bases and J shed 0 bases, with 9 bases lying between them. This CDR3 spans 15 amino acids.

Ten or more counts support this clonotype. The chain recombines TRBV12-3 or TRBV12-4 with TRBJ2-7, with no clear D. The germline V and J ends were trimmed by 2 bases and 2 bases, with 13 bases remaining between them. The CDR3 runs to 15 residues. In DNA form, the CDR3 reads TGTGCCAGCAGTTTACCCGGTACCGTAGCCTACGAGCAGTACTTC. Translating gives CASSLPGTVAYEQYF.

This clonotype showed up many times. The CDR3 DNA is TGTGCCAGCAGCTTAGCTCCAGGGGCTAACTATGGCTACACCTTC. Its protein product is CASSLAPGANYGYTF. The chain is built from TRBV7-9 and TRBJ1-2, with D possibly being TRBD1 (6 bases). The length of the CDR3 is 15 residues. CDR1 SEHNR and CDR2 FQNEAQ come from the germline V gene (reference sequence). V lost 0 bases and J lost 0, with 8 bases in between.

The gene calls are TRBV7-9 and TRBJ2-5; no reliable D call. The CDR3 is 13 amino acids. Trimming removed 5 bases from V and 7 bases from J, with 14 bases in between. In germline, CDR1 is SEHNR, CDR2 FQNEAQ (reference sequence). CDR3 sequence: CASSPQLPGTQYF. CDR3 nucleotides: TGTGCCAGCAGCCCCCAGCTGCCCGGGACCCAGTACTTC.

This chain connects TRBV2 to TRBJ2-1, with D possibly being TRBD1 (7 bases). Germline-derived CDR1 and CDR2 are SNHLY and FYNNEI. With 7 bases removed from V and 9 bases from J, the gap between germline ends came to 16 bases. This CDR3 region has 13 residues. The CDR3 DNA reads as TGTGCCAGCAACACAGGGGAGGATGGTGAGCAGTTCTTC. Amino acids: CASNTGEDGEQFF.

This clonotype was found many times. The J gene is TRBJ2-3, the V gene TRBV5-1; 8 bases agree with TRBD1. There are 16 residues in the CDR3. Trimming cost V 0 bases and J 1 base; bases outside gene matches: 4. The germline CDR1 and CDR2 sequences are SGHRS and YFSETQ. The CDR3 is CASSLARTGRTDTQYF. The CDR3 DNA reads as TGCGCCAGCAGCTTGGCCAGGACAGGGCGCACAGATACGCAGTATTTT.

This clonotype has at least ten counts. The chain uses TRBV6-1 and TRBJ2-1, with 10 bases identical to TRBD1. Germline assignment: CDR1 MNHNS and CDR2 SASEGT. The CDR3 contains 13 residues. With V trimmed by 10 bases and J by 8 bases, 8 bases remained unmatched. The CDR3 DNA sequence: TGTGCCACCTCCGGGACAGGGGTCCATGAGCAGTTCTTC. Translated, it gives CATSGTGVHEQFF.

This clonotype was recorded a few times. The chain is built from TRBV2 and TRBJ2-2, with D tentatively TRBD2 (5 bases). The CDR3 totals 14 residues. V lost 6 bases to trimming and J lost 4 bases, with 12 bases between them. Per germline, CDR1 SNHLY and CDR2 FYNNEI. CDR3 region: CASREVGITGELFF. The DNA of the CDR3 is TGTGCCAGCAGGGAGGTCGGCATCACCGGGGAGCTGTTTTTT.

J is TRBJ1-1 and V is TRBV28; 8 bases align to TRBD1. Germline lookup yields CDR1 MDHEN and CDR2 SYDVKM. This CDR3 is 16 amino acids long. V shed 3 bases, J shed 4 bases, and the junction held 10 bases outside the gene matches. This CDR3 is CASSFRTGFSPTEAFF. CDR3 bases: TGTGCCAGCAGTTTTCGGACAGGGTTCTCCCCCACTGAAGCTTTCTTT.

There are many counts of this clonotype. This chain links TRBV29-1 with TRBJ2-3, with unresolved D. The CDR3 is made up of 16 amino acids. V was pared by 6 bases and J by 2 bases, with 21 bases between. CDR1 and CDR2 (germline): SQVTM, ANQGSEA. The CDR3 region is CSVDPLRGRFTDTQYF. Written as DNA, the CDR3 is TGCAGCGTGGACCCCCTTCGCGGACGGTTCACAGATACGCAGTATTTT.

This clonotype was observed a handful of times. The chain recombines TRBV20-1 with TRBJ2-5, with 7 bases aligning to TRBD1. Germline assignment: CDR1 DFQATT and CDR2 SNEGSKA (reference sequence). Trimming removed 5 bases from V and 5 bases from J; junction bases left unmatched: 8. The CDR3 runs to 13 residues. CDR3 sequence (DNA): TGCAGTGCTCACCCGACAGGGTGGGAGACCCAGTACTTC. Protein: CSAHPTGWETQYF.

This clonotype showed up many times. The rearrangement links TRBV29-1 to TRBJ2-1; TRBD1 agrees at 7 bases. With V trimmed by 7 bases and J by 4 bases, 4 bases remained unmatched. Germline V lookup: CDR1 SQVTM, CDR2 ANQGSEA. This CDR3 is built from 12 residues. The CDR3 region is CSATGQYNEQFF. CDR3 in DNA: TGCAGCGCCACGGGACAGTACAATGAGCAGTTCTTC.

Ten or more counts support this clonotype. The chain recombines TRBV7-2 with TRBJ2-1; D may be TRBD2 (5 bases). Deletions cut 7 bases from V and 0 bases from J, with 13 bases between. Germline values: CDR1 SGHTA, CDR2 FQGNSA. This CDR3 region has 15 residues. The CDR3: CASTLMGSSYNEQFF. Written as DNA, the CDR3 is TGTGCCAGCACCTTGATGGGGAGCTCCTACAATGAGCAGTTCTTC.